The T cell receptor (beta chain) under discussion was sequenced for a study of blood T cell repertoires in COVID-19 (TCRdb year 2020). Context from the whole study: Samples from collaborators originated in the United States, Italy and Spain and spanned both the acute and convalescent phases of COVID-19. Samples were obtained from the ongoing ImmuneRACE study (first 160 participants) and from some 1,200 subjects provided by 6 global collaborators. A freely available public database, intended as a resource for researchers studying the immune response to SARS-CoV-2, is where the repertoires were released. Where available, HLA class I and class II types were obtained from metadata supplied by the sample provider rather than from assay-based typing. The material from the prospective study consisted of cDNA or gDNA derived from T cells, B-cell-depleted T cells, or PBMCs. Subjects who had been exposed to COVID-19, were actively infected with it, or had recovered from it provided the deeply sampled blood TCRbeta repertoires that made up the dataset. Nearly every sample came with metadata listing a de-identified subject ID, COVID-19 status, age in years and sex. What the research found in general, with its limitations: Clinical and demographic metadata were provided uncurated, with the amount varying by source and participant.

As to this clone: Its antigen target is currently unknown. No qualities accompany the bases; no much larger clone lies one base away.

Collaborating institutions collected whole blood in K2EDTA tubes following their own protocols. For TCRbeta analysis, collaborator samples were shipped as frozen whole blood, as isolated PBMCs, or as DNA extracted from either sample type. The immunoSEQ Assay, a bias-controlled multiplex PCR, was used to amplify TCRbeta CDR3 regions from genomic DNA. Per the source publication's procedure: Within the assay, amplification of reference gene primers was used to estimate how many nucleated cells each sample contained. Sequence reads were collapsed and filtered to measure the absolute abundance of every unique TCRbeta CDR3 rearrangement. Productive Simpson clonality was computed per sample as the square root of Simpson's diversity index over productive rearrangements. The table comes from immuneACCESS by way of TCRdb, which keeps in-frame sequences with V and J called. Part of the clones is missing from these tables; in studies checked, under half for an unresolved V gene and the rest for unknown reasons. V and J calls plus clone size are reproduced from that table; the DNA served to infer D and trimming. The table for this sample lists approximately 64,000 clones; about 88% of them were counted only once. Under 5% of the sample goes to the ten largest clones.

CDR1 and CDR2 are drawn from the germline V gene: LGHNA, YSLEER. V was cut back by 2 bases and J by 1 base, leaving a gap of 11 bases between them. The CDR3 has 15 amino acids, counting the end cysteine and phenylalanine. Only the CDR3 region is kept as DNA, spanning 45 bases read in frame from base 1. This clonotype originated in a man between 65 and 85 years old with acute or convalescent COVID-19. The chain is encoded by TRBV4-3 joined to TRBJ2-5; the D segment could be TRBD1, given 5 matching bases. Material for sequencing was peripheral blood. CDR3 sequence: CASSQSDRSQETQYF. The sequence in DNA is TGCGCCAGCAGCCAATCCGACAGAAGCCAAGAGACCCAGTACTTC.